The 16 T cell receptor beta chains below were found in one sample sequenced in a study of identifying expanded T cells in peripheral blood. Here immunoSEQ multiplex PCR was the method, and the copy in TCRdb shows in-frame clones only, minus some. The sample has around 120,000 clones; about 89% are singletons. Source material: blood. These receptors originate from a person aged 18 to 69 in good health.

The chain has TRBV19 and TRBJ1-5; possible D gene TRBD1, 5 bases. The CDR3 runs 16 residues. Trimming took 6 bases from V and 6 from J, leaving 21 bases between them. The V gene's germline CDR1 is LNHDA and CDR2 SQIVND (reference sequence). CDR3 in DNA: TGTGCCAGTAGGGCCTTGGGCCCAGGGAGCGTTCAGCCCCAGCATTTT. This codes for CASRALGPGSVQPQHF. Full variable domain (missing parts from reference TRBV19 and TRBJ1-5): DGGITQSPKYLFRKEGQNVTLSCEQNLNHDAMYWYRQDPGQGLRLIYYSQIVNDFQKGDIAEGYSVSREKKESFPLTVTSAQKNPTAFYLCASRALGPGSVQPQHFGDGTRLSIL.

The V gene is TRBV6-5, the J gene TRBJ1-1, with D possibly TRBD1 on 5 matching bases. The ends were cut back, 7 bases at V and 3 bases at J, with 15 bases in the middle. The CDR3 extends over 14 amino acids. Germline CDR1 reads MNHEY; CDR2 reads SVGAGI. CDR3 coding DNA: TGTGCCAGCATCCTAGGGAGGGGTTACACTGAAGCTTTCTTT. Its translation: CASILGRGYTEAFF.

This rearrangement joins TRBV6-5 to TRBJ2-7; 7 positions match TRBD1. The V and J ends lost 6 bases and 2 bases, in that order; junction bases with no gene match: 10. From germline, CDR1 is MNHEY and CDR2 SVGAGI. This CDR3 is 15 amino acids long. This CDR3 reads CASSPGQLPPYEQYF. Here the CDR3 DNA reads TGTGCCAGCAGCCCGGGACAGCTACCACCCTACGAGCAGTACTTC.

The chain couples TRBV5-6 to TRBJ1-6; D gene uncertain. In germline, CDR1 is SGHDT, CDR2 YYEEEE. V was clipped by 3 bases and J by 14 bases, with 12 bases between them. This CDR3 region has 12 residues. The CDR3 region is CASSSRLGALHF. CDR3 in DNA: TGTGCCAGCAGCTCCCGACTGGGCGCCCTCCACTTT. Supplemented by reference TRBV5-6 and TRBJ1-6, the full variable domain reads DAGVTQSPTHLIKTRGQQVTLRCSPKSGHDTVSWYQQALGQGPQFIFQYYEEEERQRGNFPDRFSGHQFPNYSSELNVNALLLGDSALYLCASSSRLGALHFGNGTRLTVT.

The chain has TRBV27 and TRBJ1-2, with D hard to call. This CDR3 comprises 13 residues. CDR1 is MNHEY and CDR2 is SMNVEV in the germline V gene (reference sequence). Trimming cost V 4 bases and J 4 bases, with 10 bases left between them. The CDR3 spells CASSYGFGYGYTF. CDR3 in DNA: TGTGCCAGCAGTTACGGGTTTGGCTATGGCTACACCTTC.

This clone was recorded once. An end of the junction differs from the germline gene, which may be a read error. The rearrangement links TRBV5-1 to TRBJ1-1, with D maybe TRBD1 (6 bases). The CDR3 has 15 amino acids. Germline V lookup: CDR1 SGHRS, CDR2 YFSETQ. The DNA for the CDR3 is TGTGCCAGCAGCCTCGGCCCCACAGGGAGCACTGAAGCTTTCTTT. Protein sequence: CASSLGPTGSTEAFF.

This chain links TRBV28 with TRBJ1-2, with TRBD1 identical over 8 bases. The CDR3 is made up of 16 amino acids. V dropped 3 bases and J dropped 4; count of bases not matched to a gene: 10. Germline CDR1 MDHEN, CDR2 SYDVKM. The CDR3 bases are TGTGCCAGCAGTTTGCCAGGGGGCCCGAGGACCTATGGCTACACCTTC. Protein: CASSLPGGPRTYGYTF.

The chain has TRBV6-1 and TRBJ1-2; D is possibly TRBD1 (5 bases). Trimming left V 5 bases short and J 4 bases short, with 14 bases between. The CDR3 runs 14 residues. Germline values: CDR1 MNHNS, CDR2 SASEGT. This CDR3 reads CASSTGGSGYGYTF. CDR3 DNA sequence: TGTGCCAGCAGTACGGGGGGATCGGGCTATGGCTACACCTTC.

This sequence joins TRBV4-1 and TRBJ1-1; D is uncertain. Looked up from germline, CDR1 is MGHRA and CDR2 is YSYEKL. Trimming cost V 3 bases and J 3 bases, with 29 bases left between them. The CDR3 extends over 20 amino acids. The CDR3 DNA sequence: TGCGCCAGCAGCCACCCGGGAAGAGGGCGGAAGATCGGCGGGGACACTGAAGCTTTCTTT. Translated: CASSHPGRGRKIGGDTEAFF.

This clone has more than one count but fewer than ten. The rearrangement uses TRBV7-9 and TRBJ1-1; D is undetermined. The V end was cut by 4 bases, the J end by 0 bases, with 12 bases between. CDR1 is SEHNR and CDR2 is FQNEAQ in the germline V gene (reference sequence). The length of the CDR3 is 15 residues. Here the CDR3 DNA reads TGTGCCAGCAGCTGGAGCAGTATCATGAACACTGAAGCTTTCTTT. Protein sequence: CASSWSSIMNTEAFF.

This clone was seen a single time. J is TRBJ2-2 and V is TRBV5-1; 11 nucleotides line up with TRBD1. The CDR3 runs 16 residues. CDR1 and CDR2 from the germline V gene are SGHRS and YFSETQ. Trimming removed 3 bases from V and 3 bases from J; junction bases left unmatched: 4. CDR3 bases: TGCGCCAGCAGCTGGACAGGGGGCGCGGACACCGGGGAGCTGTTTTTT. This translates into CASSWTGGADTGELFF.

The V gene is TRBV10-3, the J gene TRBJ1-5, with 7 bases lining up with TRBD1. Trimming at V came to 4 bases and at J to 2 bases, leaving 2 bases not matched to a gene. The germline V gene has CDR1 ENHRY and CDR2 SYGVKD. The CDR3 extends over 14 amino acids. The CDR3 loop reads CAISGGQGNQPQHF. The CDR3 bases are TGTGCCATCAGTGGAGGACAGGGCAATCAGCCCCAGCATTTT.

This rearrangement joins TRBV11-2 to TRBJ1-5; no definite D call. V was pared by 4 bases and J by 3 bases, with 7 bases between. CDR3 length equals 13 residues. Germline CDR1 reads SGHAT; CDR2 reads FQNNGV. The CDR3 spells CASSSTPNQPQHF. CDR3 nucleotides: TGTGCCAGCAGCTCGACGCCCAATCAGCCCCAGCATTTT.

In its sample, this clone was seen once. The chain is built from TRBV19 and TRBJ1-1, with D possibly TRBD1 on 5 matching bases. V lost 7 bases and J 5 bases, leaving 17 bases between the germline ends. Germline V gene data show CDR1 as LNHDA and CDR2 as SQIVND (reference sequence). This CDR3 region has 14 residues. CDR3 DNA sequence: TGTGCCAGTATGTGGGGGGGGAGTGGTACTGAAGCTTTCTTT. It yields the protein CASMWGGSGTEAFF.

CDR3 loop: CANGQEDPTRNGVDRRYF. DNA for the CDR3: TGTGCCAACGGTCAGGAAGACCCAACTCGGAATGGGGTCGATAGACGGTACTTC. The chain combines TRBV6-7 with TRBJ2-7, with D hard to call. TRBV6-7 is noted as an ORF with a role that remains uncertain. This CDR3 has 18 amino acids. With 10 bases removed from V and 12 bases from J, the gap between germline ends came to 40 bases.

This chain connects TRBV15 to TRBJ1-2; 7 bases align to TRBD1. CDR3 length: 11 amino acids. Trimming cost V 7 bases and J 8 bases; bases outside gene matches: 4. Germline lookup yields CDR1 LNHNV and CDR2 YYDKDF (reference sequence). The CDR3 DNA follows: TGTGCCACCAAAGGGGGCGGCGGCTACACCTTC. This gives the protein CATKGGGGYTF.